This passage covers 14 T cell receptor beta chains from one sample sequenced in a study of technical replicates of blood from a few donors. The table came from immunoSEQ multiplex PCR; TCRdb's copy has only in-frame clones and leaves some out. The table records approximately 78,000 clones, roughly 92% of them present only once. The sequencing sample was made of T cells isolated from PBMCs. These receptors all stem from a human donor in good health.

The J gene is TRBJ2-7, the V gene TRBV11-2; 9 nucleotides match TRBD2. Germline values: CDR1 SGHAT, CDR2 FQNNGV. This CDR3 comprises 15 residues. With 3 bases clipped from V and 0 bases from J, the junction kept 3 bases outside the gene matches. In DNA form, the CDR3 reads TGTGCCAGCAGCTTGACTAGCGGTAGCTCCTACGAGCAGTACTTC. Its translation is CASSLTSGSSYEQYF.

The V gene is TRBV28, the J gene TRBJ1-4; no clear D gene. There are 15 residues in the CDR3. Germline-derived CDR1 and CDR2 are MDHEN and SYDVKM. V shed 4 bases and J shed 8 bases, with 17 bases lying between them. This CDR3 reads CASSSAGGRREKLFF. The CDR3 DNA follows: TGTGCCAGCAGTTCCGCAGGAGGGAGGAGGGAAAAACTGTTTTTT.

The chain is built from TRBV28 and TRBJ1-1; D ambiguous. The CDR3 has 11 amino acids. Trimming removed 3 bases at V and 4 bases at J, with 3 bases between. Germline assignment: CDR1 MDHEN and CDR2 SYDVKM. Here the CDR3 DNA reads TGTGCCAGCAGTTTTCTCACTGAAGCTTTCTTT. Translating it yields CASSFLTEAFF. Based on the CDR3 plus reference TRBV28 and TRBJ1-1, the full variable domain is DVKVTQSSRYLVKRTGEKVFLECVQDMDHENMFWYRQDPGLGLRLIYFSYDVKMKEKGDIPEGYSVSREKKERFSLILESASTNQTSMYLCASSFLTEAFFGQGTRLTVV.

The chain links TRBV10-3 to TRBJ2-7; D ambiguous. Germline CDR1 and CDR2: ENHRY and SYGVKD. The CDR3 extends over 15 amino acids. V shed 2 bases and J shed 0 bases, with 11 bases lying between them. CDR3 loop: CAISEATQSSYEQYF. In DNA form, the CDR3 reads TGTGCCATCAGTGAGGCGACTCAATCCTCCTACGAGCAGTACTTC.

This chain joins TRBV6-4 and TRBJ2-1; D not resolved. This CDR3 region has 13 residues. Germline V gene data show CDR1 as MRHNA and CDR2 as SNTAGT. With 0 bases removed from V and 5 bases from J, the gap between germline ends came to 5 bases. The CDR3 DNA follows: TGTGCCAGCAGTGACTCCAGTAACAATGAGCAGTTCTTC. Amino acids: CASSDSSNNEQFF.

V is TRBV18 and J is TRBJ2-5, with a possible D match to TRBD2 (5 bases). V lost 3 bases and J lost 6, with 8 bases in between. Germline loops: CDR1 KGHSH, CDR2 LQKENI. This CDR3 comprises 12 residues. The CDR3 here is CASSPEEKTQYF. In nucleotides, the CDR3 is TGTGCCAGCTCACCGGAGGAAAAGACCCAGTACTTC.

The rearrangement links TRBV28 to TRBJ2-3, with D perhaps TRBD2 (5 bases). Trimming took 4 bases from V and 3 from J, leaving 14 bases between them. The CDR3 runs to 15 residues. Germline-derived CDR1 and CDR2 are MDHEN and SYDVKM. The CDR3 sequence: CASSYKAGETDTQYF. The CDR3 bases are TGTGCCAGCAGTTACAAGGCGGGCGAGACAGATACGCAGTATTTT.

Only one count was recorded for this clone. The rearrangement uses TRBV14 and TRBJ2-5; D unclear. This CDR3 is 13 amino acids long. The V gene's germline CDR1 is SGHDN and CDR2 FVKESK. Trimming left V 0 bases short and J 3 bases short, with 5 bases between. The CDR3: CASSQEEKETQYF. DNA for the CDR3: TGTGCCAGCAGCCAAGAGGAGAAAGAGACCCAGTACTTC. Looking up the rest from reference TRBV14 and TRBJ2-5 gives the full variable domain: EAGVTQFPSHSVIEKGQTVTLRCDPISGHDNLYWYRRVMGKEIKFLLHFVKESKQDESGMPNNRFLAERTGGTYSTLKVQPAELEDSGVYFCASSQEEKETQYFGPGTRLLVL.

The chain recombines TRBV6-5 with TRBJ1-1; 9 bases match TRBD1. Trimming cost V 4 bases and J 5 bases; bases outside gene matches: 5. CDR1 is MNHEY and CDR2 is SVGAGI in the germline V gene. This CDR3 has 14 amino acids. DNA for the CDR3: TGTGCCAGCAGTTGGGACAGGGAAATTACTGAAGCTTTCTTT. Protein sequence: CASSWDREITEAFF.

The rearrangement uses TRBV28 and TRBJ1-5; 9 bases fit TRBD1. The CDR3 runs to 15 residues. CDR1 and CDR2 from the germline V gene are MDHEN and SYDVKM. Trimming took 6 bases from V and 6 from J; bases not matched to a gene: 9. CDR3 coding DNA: TGTGCCAGCAGCTTCCCTAGGACAGGGGTTCAGCCCCAGCATTTT. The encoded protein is CASSFPRTGVQPQHF.

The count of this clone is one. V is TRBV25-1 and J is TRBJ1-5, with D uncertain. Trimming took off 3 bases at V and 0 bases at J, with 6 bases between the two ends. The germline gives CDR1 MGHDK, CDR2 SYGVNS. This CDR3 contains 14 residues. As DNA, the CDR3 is TGTGCCAGCAGTGAGTATTATAGCAATCAGCCCCAGCATTTT. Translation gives CASSEYYSNQPQHF.

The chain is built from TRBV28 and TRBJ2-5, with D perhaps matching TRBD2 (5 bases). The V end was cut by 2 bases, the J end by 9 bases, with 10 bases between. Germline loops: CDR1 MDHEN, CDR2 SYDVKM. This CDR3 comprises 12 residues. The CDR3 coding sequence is TGTGCCAGCAGTTTAGCGATGGAGGCCCAGTACTTC. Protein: CASSLAMEAQYF.

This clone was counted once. The CDR3 is CASSLSGNSLTGELFF. CDR3 bases: TGCGCCAGCAGCTTATCCGGGAACAGTTTAACCGGGGAGCTGTTTTTT. V is TRBV5-1 and J is TRBJ2-2, with a weak D call TRBD2 (5 bases). The germline V and J ends were trimmed by 2 bases and 5 bases, with 16 bases remaining between them. Germline CDR1 reads SGHRS; CDR2 reads YFSETQ. This CDR3 is built from 16 residues.

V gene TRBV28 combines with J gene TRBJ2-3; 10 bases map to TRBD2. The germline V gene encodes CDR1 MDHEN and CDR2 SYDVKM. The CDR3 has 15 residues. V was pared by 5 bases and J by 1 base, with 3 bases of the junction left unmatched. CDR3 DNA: TGTGCCAGCAGTCTAGCGGGAGAGGGCACAGATACGCAGTATTTT. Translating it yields CASSLAGEGTDTQYF.